Below are 27 T cell receptor beta chains sequenced from a single sample in a study of metastatic and nonmetastatic thyroid tumors. TCRdb reanalyzed the PCR reads via MiXCR. The sample lists 15,000 to 20,000 clones, under 35% seen once, with less than 15% in the top ten. Thyroid surgery had not been preceded by any treatment in any patient. What was sequenced was tumor tissue. The origin of the receptors is a female donor with papillary thyroid cancer or a benign thyroid nodule (not recorded which). Some clones in this sample may be carry-over from other donors' samples.

This clone came up many times. The chain is built from TRBV5-1 and TRBJ2-3; D may be TRBD2 (5 bases). The CDR3 extends over 15 amino acids. Germline V gives CDR1 SGHRS, CDR2 YFSETQ. V was cut by 0 bases and J by 1 base, with 9 bases left in between. CDR3 sequence (DNA): TGCGCCAGCAGCTTGGGGACTCTCCGCACAGATACGCAGTATTTT. This codes for CASSLGTLRTDTQYF.

V usage is TRBV4-1 and J usage is TRBJ2-3, with unresolved D. CDR1 is MGHRA and CDR2 is YSYEKL in the germline V gene. V lost 1 base to trimming and J lost 6 bases, with 8 bases between them. CDR3 length: 13 residues. CDR3 loop: CASSQGTRDTQYF. CDR3 nucleotides: TGCGCCAGCAGCCAAGGGACCCGGGATACGCAGTATTTT.

V gene TRBV14 combines with J gene TRBJ2-7; D is unresolved. The length of the CDR3 is 14 residues. The V end was cut by 2 bases, the J end by 1 base, with 9 bases between. CDR1 and CDR2 from the germline V gene are SGHDN and FVKESK. CDR3: CASSQRQASYEQYF. The CDR3 DNA reads TGTGCCAGCAGCCAAAGACAAGCGTCCTACGAGCAGTACTTC.

The V and J genes are TRBV9 and TRBJ1-3; D perhaps matches TRBD1 (5 bases). V was pared by 2 bases and J by 5 bases, with 17 bases between. CDR1 and CDR2 from the germline V gene are SGDLS and YYNGEE. CDR3 length: 16 residues. Here the CDR3 DNA reads TGTGCCAGCAGCGTTGCCGGAGGGACGGAGAGAAACACCATATATTTT. This translates into CASSVAGGTERNTIYF. The variable domain in full, with the rest retrieved from reference TRBV9 and TRBJ1-3, is DSGVTQTPKHLITATGQRVTLRCSPRSGDLSVYWYQQSLDQGLQFLIQYYNGEERAKGNILERFSAQQFPDLHSELNLSSLELGDSALYFCASSVAGGTERNTIYFGEGSWLTVV.

By its share, this clone is medium-sized (0.01 to 0.1%). The J gene is TRBJ1-5, the V gene TRBV6-2 or TRBV6-3; tentatively, D is TRBD1 (5 bases). The CDR3 loop spans 14 amino acids. Germline V gene lookup returns CDR1 MNHEY and CDR2 SVGEGT. V dropped 8 bases and J dropped 1 base, with 12 bases sitting between them. CDR3: CASERGGSNQPQHF. The CDR3 nucleotides read TGTGCCAGCGAAAGGGGAGGAAGCAATCAGCCCCAGCATTTT.

This clone has more than one count but fewer than ten. This chain connects TRBV28 to TRBJ2-7; D may be TRBD1 or TRBD2 (5 bases each). CDR1 and CDR2 from the germline V gene are MDHEN and SYDVKM. The CDR3 is 12 residues long. Trimming left V 1 base short and J 6 bases short, with 7 bases between. CDR3 residues: CASSLSGGEQYF. CDR3 in DNA: TGTGCCAGCAGTTTATCTGGGGGCGAGCAGTACTTC.

This clone was observed many times. The chain is built from TRBV7-3 and TRBJ2-1; D gene unclear. The CDR3 sequence is 17 residues long. V shed 5 bases and J shed 0 bases, with 17 bases lying between them. Looked up from germline, CDR1 is SGHTA and CDR2 is FQGTGA. CDR3: CASSPGGVPSSYNEQFF. The CDR3 DNA sequence: TGTGCCAGCAGCCCGGGTGGTGTACCTTCCTCCTACAATGAGCAGTTCTTC.

This clone was counted only a few times. This sequence joins TRBV20-1 and TRBJ2-7; the D gene is possibly TRBD1 (6 bases). The CDR3 is made up of 16 amino acids. CDR1 DFQATT and CDR2 SNEGSKA come from the germline V gene (reference sequence). The V end lost 3 bases, the J end lost 0 bases, and 18 bases lay between the germline ends. CDR3 bases: TGCAGTGCTAGCGGAAGGGTCCAGGGGATCTCCTACGAGCAGTACTTC. Translation: CSASGRVQGISYEQYF.

This chain links TRBV28 with TRBJ1-1; 7 bases map to TRBD1. The germline gives CDR1 MDHEN, CDR2 SYDVKM. This CDR3 contains 12 residues. Trimming took 11 bases from V and 6 from J; bases not matched to a gene: 9. This CDR3 is CAGSGGTSEAFF. CDR3 sequence (DNA): TGTGCCGGCTCAGGGGGGACTTCTGAAGCTTTCTTT.

Ten or more counts support this clone. The gene calls are TRBV7-3 and TRBJ1-2; 7 nucleotides align to TRBD1. The V gene's germline CDR1 is SGHTA and CDR2 FQGTGA. V shed 5 bases and J 3 bases; nucleotides not matched to a gene: 3. CDR3 size: 13 residues. The CDR3 here is CASSPDRDYGYTF. CDR3 DNA sequence: TGTGCCAGCAGCCCCGACAGGGACTATGGCTACACCTTC.

This clone was counted a few times. The rearrangement links TRBV28 to TRBJ2-7, with no clear D. Trimming left V 4 bases short and J 5 bases short, with 15 bases between. From germline, CDR1 is MDHEN and CDR2 SYDVKM. The CDR3 consists of 14 residues. CDR3 coding DNA: TGTGCCAGCAGTTCCCCTTTTGGTGGGAACGAGCAGTACTTC. Translation: CASSSPFGGNEQYF.

The chain combines TRBV6-4 with TRBJ2-3, with 7 positions matching TRBD1. The CDR3 has 14 amino acids. The junction had 1 base not matched to a gene; V was cut back by 0 bases and J by 4 bases. Per the germline V gene, CDR1 is MRHNA and CDR2 is SNTAGT. CDR3 DNA sequence: TGTGCCAGCAGTGACTCAGGGGGCGCAGATACGCAGTATTTT. This sequence encodes CASSDSGGADTQYF.

With respect to this clone: One base away lies a much larger clone, so this may be a sequencing read error. The chain couples TRBV4-1 to TRBJ2-7; TRBD2 is a possible D gene (6 bases). This CDR3 is 16 amino acids long. Germline V CDR1 and CDR2: MGHRA, YSYEKL. V was clipped by 0 bases and J by 5 bases, with 17 bases between them. CDR3 sequence reads: CASSQDRDFSSHEQYF. The CDR3 coding sequence is TGCGCCAGCAGCCAAGATCGGGACTTCTCTTCCCACGAGCAGTACTTC.

In this sample, this clone turned up a few times. V is TRBV4-2 and J is TRBJ2-7; no reliable D call. CDR1 and CDR2 from the germline V gene are LGHNA and YNFKEQ. The ends were cut back, 2 bases at V and 6 bases at J, with 5 bases in the middle. This CDR3 comprises 11 residues. The CDR3 nucleotides read TGTGCCAGCAGCCAAATGGGCGAGCAGTACTTC. Translation gives CASSQMGEQYF.

V and J are TRBV5-6 and TRBJ2-7; the match to TRBD1 covers 9 bases. Germline V gene data show CDR1 as SGHDT and CDR2 as YYEEEE. V dropped 1 base and J dropped 6; count of bases not matched to a gene: 8. The CDR3 totals 15 residues. CDR3 in DNA: TGTGCCAGCAGCTTGTTGGGGGACAGGGAATCCGAGCAGTACTTC. Translated, it gives CASSLLGDRESEQYF.

The chain carries TRBV19 and TRBJ2-3; the D gene is possibly TRBD2 (6 bases). The length of the CDR3 is 15 residues. Germline CDR1 LNHDA, CDR2 SQIVND (reference sequence). V was shortened by 1 base and J by 1 base, with 9 bases between the two germline ends. CDR3 in amino acids: CASSIVTGGTDTQYF. DNA for the CDR3: TGTGCCAGTAGTATAGTGACGGGAGGCACAGATACGCAGTATTTT. Full variable domain (rest looked up from reference TRBV19 and TRBJ2-3): DGGITQSPKYLFRKEGQNVTLSCEQNLNHDAMYWYRQDPGQGLRLIYYSQIVNDFQKGDIAEGYSVSREKKESFPLTVTSAQKNPTAFYLCASSIVTGGTDTQYFGPGTRLTVL.

J is TRBJ2-5 and V is TRBV11-2; D might be TRBD1 or TRBD2, each matching 6 bases. Germline lookup yields CDR1 SGHAT and CDR2 FQNNGV. The CDR3 covers 13 residues. Trimming took off 2 bases at V and 4 bases at J, with 8 bases between the two ends. The CDR3 loop is CASSLWGAETQYF. CDR3 nucleotides: TGTGCCAGCAGCTTATGGGGGGCAGAGACCCAGTACTTC.

This clone has at least ten counts. A junction boundary mismatches the germline segment, possibly from a read error. Additional DNA sequences in this sample encode the identical CDR3. The genes are TRBV19 and TRBJ1-1, with D uncertain. This CDR3 contains 11 residues. Germline V gene sequence: CDR1 LNHDA, CDR2 SQIVND (reference sequence). Here the CDR3 reads CASSINTEAFF. In nucleotides, the CDR3 is TGTGCTAGTAGTATAAACACTGAAGCTTTCTTT.

This chain joins TRBV12-3 or TRBV12-4 and TRBJ2-5; D is uncertain. There are 14 residues in the CDR3. Between the trimmed V and J ends, which lost 6 bases and 5 bases, there was a span of 16 bases. The CDR3 sequence is CASSSPGRAETQYF. CDR3 DNA: TGTGCCAGCAGCTCACCCGGACGGGCGGAGACCCAGTACTTC.

This clone came up a few times. This chain links TRBV7-9 with TRBJ1-4, with a possible D match to TRBD1 (6 bases). The length of the CDR3 is 15 residues. V was pared by 5 bases and J by 4 bases, with 14 bases between. CDR1 and CDR2 (germline): SEHNR, FQNEAQ (reference sequence). This CDR3 reads CASSPPTGGNEKLFF. The CDR3 DNA follows: TGTGCCAGCAGCCCCCCGACAGGCGGTAATGAAAAACTGTTTTTT.

This clone has a single count. Written as DNA, the CDR3 is TGCAGTGCTTCCGGGACAGGGACCGATGGCTACACCTTC. Amino acid sequence: CSASGTGTDGYTF. The V gene is TRBV20-1, the J gene TRBJ1-2, with 9 bases matching TRBD1. CDR3 length equals 13 residues. Germline V lookup: CDR1 DFQATT, CDR2 SNEGSKA (reference sequence). The ends lost 5 bases at V and 6 bases at J; junction bases unmatched: 7.

The chain combines TRBV3-1 with TRBJ2-5; D remains unclear. In germline, CDR1 is LGHDT, CDR2 YNNKEL (reference sequence). V shed 1 base and J shed 9 bases, with 15 bases lying between them. The CDR3 has 14 amino acids. The CDR3 nucleotides are TGTGCCAGCAGCCAAGCCCTCTATAGCCTTTCCCAGTACTTC. Its translation is CASSQALYSLSQYF.

This clone has at least ten counts. The chain uses TRBV11-3 and TRBJ2-2; D gene ambiguous. From germline, CDR1 is SGHNT and CDR2 YENEEA. Trimming removed 1 base from V and 6 bases from J, with 6 bases in between. The CDR3 covers 13 residues. The CDR3 region is CASSLGAAGELFF. CDR3 nucleotides: TGTGCCAGCAGCTTAGGCGCGGCCGGGGAGCTGTTTTTT.

The chain employs TRBV10-3 and TRBJ2-1; the match to TRBD2 covers 9 bases. Germline values: CDR1 ENHRY, CDR2 SYGVKD. V shed 8 bases, J shed 7 bases, and the junction held 12 bases outside the gene matches. CDR3 length equals 15 residues. CDR3 amino acids: CAISPGAGGQNEQFF. The CDR3 region has the DNA TGTGCCATCTCCCCTGGGGCGGGAGGGCAGAATGAGCAGTTCTTC.

This sequence joins TRBV27 and TRBJ1-2; TRBD1 might be the D (6 bases). Germline loops: CDR1 MNHEY, CDR2 SMNVEV (reference sequence). This CDR3 has 13 residues. Trimming stripped 6 bases from V and 5 bases from J, with 13 bases between. The CDR3 sequence is CASSPDSLYGYTF. The CDR3 DNA is TGTGCCAGCAGCCCGGACAGCCTATATGGCTACACCTTC.

This chain connects TRBV6-1 to TRBJ2-5; 8 nucleotides match TRBD1. The CDR3 loop spans 14 amino acids. Germline CDR1 is MNHNS and CDR2 is SASEGT. Losses at the gene ends were 2 bases for V and 3 bases for J; bases not matched to a gene: 2. The CDR3 region has the DNA TGTGCCAGCAGTGAAAGGGGACAGGAAGAGACCCAGTACTTC. It specifies CASSERGQEETQYF.

This clone was observed a few times. Written as DNA, the CDR3 is TGTGCCAGCAGTGACACCCCAGGCTCGACGCAGTATTTT. Protein: CASSDTPGSTQYF. This rearrangement joins TRBV6-4 to TRBJ2-3; no firm D call. V gave up 2 bases and J gave up 9 bases, with 12 bases separating them. Per germline, CDR1 MRHNA and CDR2 SNTAGT. This CDR3 contains 13 residues.